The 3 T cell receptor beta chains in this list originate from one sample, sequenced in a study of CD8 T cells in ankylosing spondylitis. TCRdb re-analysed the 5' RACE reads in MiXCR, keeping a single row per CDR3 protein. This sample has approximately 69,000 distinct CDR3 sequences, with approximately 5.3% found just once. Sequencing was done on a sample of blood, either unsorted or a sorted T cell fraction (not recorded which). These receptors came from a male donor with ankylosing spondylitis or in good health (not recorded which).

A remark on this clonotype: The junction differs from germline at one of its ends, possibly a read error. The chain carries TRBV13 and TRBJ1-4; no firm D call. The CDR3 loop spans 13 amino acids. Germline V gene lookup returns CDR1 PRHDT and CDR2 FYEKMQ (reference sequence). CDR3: CASSSTLREKLFF. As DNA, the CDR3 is TGTGCCAGTAGCTCCACGCTCAGGGAAAAACTGTTTTTT.

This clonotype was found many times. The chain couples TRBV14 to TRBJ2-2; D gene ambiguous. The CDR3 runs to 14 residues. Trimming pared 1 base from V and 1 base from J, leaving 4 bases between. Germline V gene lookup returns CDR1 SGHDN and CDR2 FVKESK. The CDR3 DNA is TGTGCCAGCAGCCAAGTTTTGAACACCGGGGAGCTGTTTTTT. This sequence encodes CASSQVLNTGELFF.

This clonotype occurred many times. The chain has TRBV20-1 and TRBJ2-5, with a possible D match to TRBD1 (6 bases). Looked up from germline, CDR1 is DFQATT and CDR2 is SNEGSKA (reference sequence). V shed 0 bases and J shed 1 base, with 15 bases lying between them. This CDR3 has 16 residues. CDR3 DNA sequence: TGCAGTGCTAGAGATTTAGGCAGGGGATCCCAAGAGACCCAGTACTTC. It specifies CSARDLGRGSQETQYF.